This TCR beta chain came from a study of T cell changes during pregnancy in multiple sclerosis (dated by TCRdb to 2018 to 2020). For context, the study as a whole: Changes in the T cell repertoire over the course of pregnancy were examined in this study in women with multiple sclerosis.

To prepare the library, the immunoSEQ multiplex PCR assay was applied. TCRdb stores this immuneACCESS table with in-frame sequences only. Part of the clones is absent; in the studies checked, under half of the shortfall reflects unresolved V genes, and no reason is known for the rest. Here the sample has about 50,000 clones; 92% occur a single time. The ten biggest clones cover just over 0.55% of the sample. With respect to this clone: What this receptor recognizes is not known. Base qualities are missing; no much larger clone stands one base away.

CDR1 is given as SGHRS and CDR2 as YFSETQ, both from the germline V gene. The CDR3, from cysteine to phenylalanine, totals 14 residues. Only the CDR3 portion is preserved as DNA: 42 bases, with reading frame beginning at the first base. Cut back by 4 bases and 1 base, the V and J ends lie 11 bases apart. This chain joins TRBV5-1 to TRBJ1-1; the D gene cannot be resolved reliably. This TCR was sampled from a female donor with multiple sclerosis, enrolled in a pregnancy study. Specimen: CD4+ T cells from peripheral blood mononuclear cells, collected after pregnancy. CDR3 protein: CASSHNPGNTEAFF. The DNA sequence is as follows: TGCGCCAGCAGCCACAACCCTGGGAACACTGAAGCTTTCTTT. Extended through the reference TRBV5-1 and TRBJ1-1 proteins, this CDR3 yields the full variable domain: KAGVTQTPRYLIKTRGQQVTLSCSPISGHRSVSWYQQTPGQGLQFLFEYFSETQRNKGNFPGRFSGRQFSNSRSEMNVSTLELGDSALYLCASSHNPGNTEAFFGQGTRLTVV.